The present entry profiles one TCR beta chain with its context. The antigen is undetermined. A junction end diverges from the germline sequence, so it may reflect a read error. Each donor was healthy, and each was a bone marrow donor. CDR3 length: 16 residues. Germline CDR1 MGHRA, CDR2 YSYEKL. The data are from a study of cytomegalovirus exposure and HLA in healthy donors. The study, taken as a whole, reports: In all likelihood, a cluster of highly shared sequence variants was a sequencing artifact.

In the PCR, 60 Vbeta and 13 Jbeta primers were used. TCRdb's table, derived via immunoSEQ multiplex PCR, lists solely in-frame clones and lacks some. Among 100,000 to 150,000 clones, roughly two thirds were seen once, and the ten largest hold roughly 1.6%. The chain links TRBV4-1 to TRBJ2-3; TRBD2 is a possible D gene (6 bases). This TCR was recovered from a man aged 25-45 years in good health and CMV-seropositive. Sample: PBMCs. CDR3 coding DNA: TGCGCCAGCAGCCCAGTAGCGGAGAGCGACACAGATCCGCAGTATTTT. Translating gives CASSPVAESDTDPQYF.